This T cell receptor (beta chain) was recorded in a study of shared clonotypes between healthy human individuals. Study-wide results and caveats: What limited the represented genetic and exposure-history diversity was the small number of donors. Rarefaction showed that sequencing of sorted subsets was incomplete (despite large depth).

Researchers divided each subset's genomic DNA evenly across several immunoSEQ plates. Assay: immunoSEQ multiplex PCR; the TCRdb copy retains only in-frame clones and omits some. The table has approximately 2.5 million clones, about 92% seen once. A split of CD4+ cells into CD45RA+ naive and CD45RA-negative memory subsets was performed. Regarding this clone: The antigen remains unidentified.

The length of the CDR3 is 14 residues. The V gene lost 5 bases and the J gene lost 4 bases, with 14 bases spanning the gap. The germline gives CDR1 SGHVS, CDR2 FQNEAQ. This chain connects TRBV7-8 to TRBJ1-1; D is perhaps TRBD1 (5 bases). The source of this sequence is a man between 18 and 35 years old in good health. The sample was naive CD4+ T cells sorted from blood. Documented subset: CD45RA+ positively selected. The CDR3, as DNA: TGTGCCAGCAGCCGCAGGCGCGGGGGCACTGAAGCTTTCTTT. Protein product: CASSRRRGGTEAFF.